One and the same sample provided the 13 T cell receptor beta chains below, sequenced in a study of human T cells and chemical hapten exposure (dated by TCRdb to 2020 to 2023). To prepare the library, RACE was applied. For sequencing, a NextSeq 500 was employed. TCRdb reran the public reads through fastp at Q25 and MiXCR, keeping productive beta chains. Each entry merges the rows of one CDR3 protein and shows their most common DNA and genes. The sample includes roughly 120,000 distinct CDR3 sequences, with approximately 8.3% observed a single time. The leading ten clones occupy 1.5% to 2% of the sample. What the time point label conveys for this sample: healthy volunteer bleed at 2 weeks. Total RNA was extracted from unfractionated whole blood collected in Tempus Blood RNA tubes. The sequenced material came from whole blood. These receptors all stem from a male donor in good health. Some clones in this sample may be carry-over from other donors' samples.

The gene calls are TRBV12-3 or TRBV12-4 and TRBJ1-2; maybe TRBD1 (6 bases). This CDR3 region has 13 residues. The V end lost 5 bases, the J end lost 4 bases, and 11 bases lay between the germline ends. CDR3 coding DNA: TGTGCCAGCAGTGGGAGGGGGAGCTATGGCTACACCTTC. This encodes CASSGRGSYGYTF.

This chain links TRBV29-1 with TRBJ1-5, with no clear D. CDR3 length: 12 residues. The germline CDR1 and CDR2 sequences are SQVTM and ANQGSEA. Trimming removed 4 bases from V and 3 bases from J, with 7 bases in between. The CDR3 nucleotides read TGCAGCGTTGGGGGATACAATCAGCCCCAGCATTTT. Translation: CSVGGYNQPQHF.

This clonotype was counted only a few times. The chain employs TRBV3-1 and TRBJ1-1; D is undetermined. Germline V gene data show CDR1 as LGHDT and CDR2 as YNNKEL (reference sequence). V was clipped by 4 bases and J by 5 bases, with 11 bases between them. CDR3 size: 13 residues. Written as DNA, the CDR3 is TGTGCCAGCAGCCCAACAAGGTTGACTGAAGCTTTCTTT. As protein: CASSPTRLTEAFF.

There are a few counts of this clonotype. The chain couples TRBV5-1 to TRBJ2-5, with D perhaps TRBD2 (6 bases). Germline CDR1 reads SGHRS; CDR2 reads YFSETQ. Trimming shortened V by 0 bases and J by 2 bases, and 11 bases separated the two germline ends. The CDR3 spans 15 residues. CDR3 protein: CASSLELREQETQYF. The CDR3 region has the DNA TGCGCCAGCAGCTTGGAGTTGCGGGAACAAGAGACCCAGTACTTC.

V usage is TRBV14 and J usage is TRBJ2-7, with TRBD1 as a possible D gene (5 bases). The V and J ends lost 4 bases and 2 bases respectively, with 15 bases between them. The CDR3 is 15 amino acids. Looked up from germline, CDR1 is SGHDN and CDR2 is FVKESK. CDR3 nucleotide sequence: TGTGCCAGCAGCCTTGCCAGGGCGGTAACCTACGAGCAGTACTTC. Protein: CASSLARAVTYEQYF.

The CDR3, as DNA: TGCAGTGCCCACGGCGCAGAGAACACTGAAGCTTTCTTT. Translated, it gives CSAHGAENTEAFF. The rearrangement links TRBV20-1 to TRBJ1-1, with no clear D. This CDR3 has 13 residues. The V end was cut by 6 bases, the J end by 1 base, with 12 bases between. Germline assignment: CDR1 DFQATT and CDR2 SNEGSKA (reference sequence).

This clonotype occurred many times. The V and J genes are TRBV20-1 and TRBJ1-1; D is uncertain. Germline V gives CDR1 DFQATT, CDR2 SNEGSKA (reference sequence). The CDR3 is made up of 13 amino acids. Trimming stripped 0 bases from V and 0 bases from J, with 5 bases between. DNA of the CDR3: TGCAGTGCTAGAGAACAGATGAACACTGAAGCTTTCTTT. Translating gives CSAREQMNTEAFF.

The chain employs TRBV25-1 and TRBJ2-1; tentatively, D is TRBD2 (6 bases). The germline V gene encodes CDR1 MGHDK and CDR2 SYGVNS. The CDR3 runs to 13 residues. V was shortened by 4 bases and J by 6 bases, with 10 bases between the two germline ends. The DNA for the CDR3 is TGTGCCAGCAGTGGCGGGATCGGCAATGAGCAGTTCTTC. It specifies CASSGGIGNEQFF.

V and J are TRBV20-1 and TRBJ1-5, with D tentatively TRBD1 (6 bases). CDR1 is DFQATT, CDR2 SNEGSKA, per germline (reference sequence). The CDR3 extends over 16 amino acids. With 0 bases removed from V and 4 bases from J, the gap between germline ends came to 16 bases. CDR3 region: CSARDRTAWANQPQHF. Written as DNA, the CDR3 is TGCAGTGCTAGAGATAGGACAGCTTGGGCAAATCAGCCCCAGCATTTT.

This clonotype was picked up a small number of times. The J gene is TRBJ1-1, the V gene TRBV4-1; no clear D. Trimming removed 5 bases at V and 1 base at J, with 11 bases between. Per germline, CDR1 MGHRA and CDR2 YSYEKL. This CDR3 region has 14 residues. The CDR3 nucleotides are TGCGCCAGCAGCGAATATCAGAGGAACACTGAAGCTTTCTTT. Translating gives CASSEYQRNTEAFF.

V gene TRBV5-5 combines with J gene TRBJ2-1, with 14 bases that match TRBD2. With 0 bases clipped from V and 0 bases from J, the junction kept 8 bases outside the gene matches. The CDR3 is 20 residues long. Per the germline V gene, CDR1 is SGHKS and CDR2 is YYEKEE (reference sequence). The CDR3 loop is CASSLGGTSGSRSSYNEQFF. The CDR3 DNA reads as TGTGCCAGCAGCTTGGGGGGGACTAGCGGGAGTCGTTCCTCCTACAATGAGCAGTTCTTC.

This clonotype appeared many times. The chain combines TRBV5-1 with TRBJ2-5, with D perhaps matching TRBD1 (6 bases). The CDR3 is 13 amino acids. Germline V gene lookup returns CDR1 SGHRS and CDR2 YFSETQ. The V gene lost 2 bases and the J gene lost 5 bases, with 10 bases spanning the gap. Here the CDR3 DNA reads TGCGCCAGCAGCTTCCAGGGGCCGGAGACCCAGTACTTC. Its protein product is CASSFQGPETQYF.

This clonotype was detected only a few times. The J gene is TRBJ1-1, the V gene TRBV13; a weak D match, TRBD1 (6 bases). The V end was cut by 7 bases, the J end by 4 bases, with 16 bases between. The CDR3 loop spans 14 amino acids. Per germline, CDR1 PRHDT and CDR2 FYEKMQ (reference sequence). The CDR3 loop is CASTFWGGRTEAFF. The DNA for the CDR3 is TGTGCCAGCACCTTTTGGGGGGGCCGCACTGAAGCTTTCTTT.